These 19 T cell receptor beta chains were sequenced from one sample in a study of T cell changes during pregnancy in multiple sclerosis. The repertoire was sequenced with immunoSEQ multiplex PCR; TCRdb's copy has only in-frame clones and lacks some. The repertoire has about 40,000 clones, around 90% of them found once; the top ten carry about 0.4%. Here the sequenced sample was CD4+ T cells from peripheral blood mononuclear cells, taken in the third trimester of pregnancy. The receptors originated from a female donor with multiple sclerosis, enrolled in a pregnancy study.

The chain links TRBV5-1 to TRBJ2-1; the D gene is possibly TRBD2 (6 bases). The CDR3 extends over 13 amino acids. Germline V CDR1 and CDR2: SGHRS, YFSETQ. Trimming left V 1 base short and J 7 bases short, with 9 bases between. CDR3 amino acids: CASSLLARNEQFF. The CDR3 DNA is TGCGCCAGCAGCTTGCTAGCGAGGAATGAGCAGTTCTTC.

The V and J genes are TRBV7-2 and TRBJ2-7; no reliable D call. Trimming left V 0 bases short and J 6 bases short, with 9 bases between. The CDR3 totals 13 residues. The germline gives CDR1 SGHTA, CDR2 FQGNSA. CDR3 nucleotide sequence: TGTGCCAGCAGCTTAGCCCTAGGTCGCGAGCAGTACTTC. Amino acid sequence: CASSLALGREQYF.

The chain combines TRBV5-1 with TRBJ1-1; D may be TRBD1 (5 bases). The CDR3 loop spans 14 amino acids. CDR1 and CDR2 from the germline V gene are SGHRS and YFSETQ. V lost 0 bases to trimming and J lost 4 bases, with 10 bases between them. CDR3 protein: CASSLESGGTEAFF. CDR3 in DNA: TGCGCCAGCAGCTTGGAATCCGGGGGCACTGAAGCTTTCTTT.

Concerning this clone itself: Other DNA sequences from this sample encode an identical CDR3 as well. This chain links TRBV1 with TRBJ2-5; the D call in the table, TRBD2, was not verified against the DNA. TRBV1 is given as a pseudogene. This CDR3 comprises 16 residues. The CDR3 bases are TGCACCAGCAGCCAAAGAGGACTAGCGGGAGTGGAGACCCAGTACTTC. Its translation: CTSSQRGLAGVETQYF.

V gene TRBV30 combines with J gene TRBJ2-3, with TRBD2 matching 9 bases. This CDR3 has 13 amino acids. The J segment lost 0 bases and the V segment lost 6 bases, leaving 1 base of the junction unmatched. Germline V gene data show CDR1 as GTSNPN and CDR2 as SVGIG (reference sequence). DNA of the CDR3: TGTGCCTGTACTAGCGGGAGCACAGATACGCAGTATTTT. Encoded protein: CACTSGSTDTQYF.

The rearrangement links TRBV2 to TRBJ2-5; D might be TRBD1 (6 bases). The J call may be incorrect, as the DNA end agrees better with TRBJ2-7. The CDR3 covers 13 residues. Germline V gives CDR1 SNHLY, CDR2 FYNNEI. The CDR3 DNA follows: TGTGCCAGCATGCACAGGGAATTTTACGAGCAGTACTTC. Protein sequence: CASMHREFYEQYF.

This chain uses TRBV7-6 with TRBJ2-1; the D is unclear. Trimming cost V 5 bases and J 1 base, with 15 bases left between them. The CDR3 sequence is 16 residues long. The germline CDR1 and CDR2 sequences are SGHVS and FNYEAQ. The CDR3 DNA reads as TGTGCCAGCAGCCCCCTCCGCGGTGTATCCTACAATGAGCAGTTCTTC. This codes for CASSPLRGVSYNEQFF.

The rearrangement uses TRBV30 and TRBJ2-6; 9 bases are a match to TRBD1. Germline CDR1 reads GTSNPN; CDR2 reads SVGIG (reference sequence). The CDR3 runs to 15 residues. Trimming removed 6 bases from V and 10 bases from J; junction bases left unmatched: 13. This CDR3 reads CACRTGTGTLNVLTF. DNA for the CDR3: TGTGCCTGCAGAACTGGGACAGGGACTCTTAACGTCCTGACTTTC.

The table lists this clone with a count of one. The V call is TRBV7-2, the J call TRBJ2-7, with TRBD2 as a possible D gene (5 bases). Germline-derived CDR1 and CDR2 are SGHTA and FQGNSA. With 5 bases removed from V and 3 bases from J, the gap between germline ends came to 14 bases. There are 14 residues in the CDR3. Written as DNA, the CDR3 is TGTGCCAGCAGCCGTATCCCCGAGGGCTACGAGCAGTACTTC. Translation gives CASSRIPEGYEQYF.

The rearrangement joins TRBV11-2 to TRBJ2-6, with a possible D match to TRBD1 (6 bases). Germline CDR1 is SGHAT and CDR2 is FQNNGV. The CDR3 sequence is 15 residues long. Trimming took off 5 bases at V and 0 bases at J, with 8 bases between the two ends. The chain's CDR3 is CASSGGLSGANVLTF. DNA for the CDR3: TGTGCCAGCAGCGGGGGCCTCTCTGGGGCCAACGTCCTGACTTTC.

The chain couples TRBV6-5 to TRBJ1-1; no clear D gene. Germline loops: CDR1 MNHEY, CDR2 SVGAGI. The CDR3 is made up of 12 amino acids. V lost 4 bases and J lost 8, with 11 bases in between. Here the CDR3 reads CASSFAGYEAFF. The DNA of the CDR3 is TGTGCCAGCAGTTTTGCAGGTTACGAAGCTTTCTTT.

This clone counts as medium-sized. The chain employs TRBV7-3 and TRBJ2-2; TRBD2 agrees at 13 bases. Germline CDR1 reads SGHTA; CDR2 reads FQGTGA. CDR3 length equals 16 residues. J lost 7 bases, V lost 4 bases, and 6 bases had no gene match. This CDR3 is CASSSGLAGALGELFF. The DNA for the CDR3 is TGTGCCAGCAGCTCCGGACTAGCGGGAGCTCTCGGGGAGCTGTTTTTT.

The chain has TRBV6-5 and TRBJ1-2, with D uncertain. This CDR3 is built from 12 residues. Per germline, CDR1 MNHEY and CDR2 SVGAGI. V was pared by 6 bases and J by 4 bases, with 9 bases between. This CDR3 reads CASSFGGYGYTF. CDR3 sequence (DNA): TGTGCCAGCAGCTTCGGTGGCTATGGCTACACCTTC.

The genes are TRBV7-2 and TRBJ2-1; 10 bases map to TRBD1. V lost 5 bases to trimming and J lost 5 bases; unmatched junction nucleotides: 9. In germline, CDR1 is SGHTA, CDR2 FQGNSA. The CDR3 spans 16 residues. CDR3 sequence reads: CASSPTTGGLDNEQFF. The CDR3 nucleotides are TGTGCCAGCAGCCCCACGACAGGGGGCTTAGACAATGAGCAGTTCTTC.

The chain has TRBV29-1 and TRBJ2-5; 7 positions agree with TRBD1. J was trimmed by 4 bases and V by 5 bases; bases with no gene match: 7. The germline V gene encodes CDR1 SQVTM and CDR2 ANQGSEA. CDR3 length equals 13 residues. CDR3 coding DNA: TGCAGCGTTAAGGGACAGTTAGGAGAGACCCAGTACTTC. It specifies CSVKGQLGETQYF.

The rearrangement links TRBV30 to TRBJ2-1, with TRBD2 matching over 7 bases. From germline, CDR1 is GTSNPN and CDR2 SVGIG (reference sequence). Trimming cost V 4 bases and J 5 bases; bases outside gene matches: 8. The CDR3 runs to 14 residues. CDR3 bases: TGTGCCTGGACTATTAGCGGGCTAAACAATGAGCAGTTCTTC. Translated: CAWTISGLNNEQFF.

The CDR3 here is CASSLTDRGYEQYF. The CDR3, as DNA: TGTGCCAGCAGCCTAACGGACAGGGGTTACGAGCAGTACTTC. V usage is TRBV11-2 and J usage is TRBJ2-7; 9 bases align to TRBD1. V shed 5 bases and J 4 bases; nucleotides not matched to a gene: 6. Looked up from germline, CDR1 is SGHAT and CDR2 is FQNNGV. The CDR3 is 14 amino acids.

The V gene is TRBV15, the J gene TRBJ2-7, with D possibly TRBD1 on 5 matching bases. This CDR3 is 13 amino acids long. Deletions cut 0 bases from V and 6 bases from J, with 9 bases between. Per the germline V gene, CDR1 is LNHNV and CDR2 is YYDKDF (reference sequence). DNA of the CDR3: TGTGCCACCAGCAGAGATCGTCAGGGCGAGCAGTACTTC. It specifies CATSRDRQGEQYF.

The chain links TRBV10-1 to TRBJ2-7, with 10 bases aligning to TRBD2. Germline trimming cut 0 bases from V and 1 base from J; bases unmatched to any gene: 3. Germline V lookup: CDR1 WNHNN, CDR2 SYGVQD (reference sequence). This CDR3 is 16 amino acids long. The CDR3 loop reads CASSESRTSGSYEQYF. Here the CDR3 DNA reads TGCGCCAGCAGTGAGTCTAGGACTAGCGGTTCCTACGAGCAGTACTTC.